This is a list of T cell receptor beta chains from one sample in a study of beta chain features in type 1 diabetes. Profiled with immunoSEQ multiplex PCR; TCRdb holds only in-frame clones, not every one. The sample gives 310,000 or so clones, 8% to 13% of which show up once; approximately 0.016% is in the top ten. Sequencing input: naive CD4+ T cells from blood. All receptors derive from a woman aged 25-40 years in good health. The CDR3 runs from the conserved cysteine through the conserved F or W. D genes are given only for firm matches. Only some rows state a clone size, as once, few, many or a class for expanded clones.

d_gene	len	v_gene	j_gene	abundance	CDR3aa	CDR3nt
TRBD1	14	TRBV11-2	TRBJ1-2	.	CASSWDRGIRGYTF	TGTGCCAGCAGTTGGGACAGGGGGATCCGGGGCTACACCTTC
TRBD1	15	TRBV7-2	TRBJ2-5	few	CASSLDRGRQETQYF	TGTGCCAGCAGCTTGGACAGGGGGCGGCAAGAGACCCAGTACTTC
.	13	TRBV7-3	TRBJ2-3	few	CASSLMTADTQYF	TGTGCCAGCAGCTTAATGACAGCAGACACGCAGTATTTT
.	16	TRBV7-2	TRBJ2-5	.	CASSPNKGVRGETQYF	TGTGCCAGCAGCCCCAACAAGGGGGTGAGGGGAGAGACCCAGTACTTC
TRBD2	13	TRBV28	TRBJ2-2	few	CASRAGASGELFF	TGTGCCAGCCGAGCGGGAGCGAGCGGGGAGCTGTTTTTT
.	15	TRBV23-1	TRBJ1-2	.	CASSQSPGVGYGYTF	TGCGCCAGCAGTCAATCACCAGGGGTGGGCTATGGCTACACCTTC
TRBD1	15	TRBV28	TRBJ2-5	few	CASSSPGTVQETQYF	TGTGCCAGCAGTTCCCCTGGGACAGTCCAAGAGACCCAGTACTTC
TRBD2	18	TRBV18	TRBJ2-7	few	CASSRGLAGTEGPYEQYF	TGTGCCAGCTCCCGGGGACTAGCGGGCACTGAAGGCCCCTACGAGCAGTACTTC
TRBD1	15	TRBV18	TRBJ2-2	.	CASSPRQGAPGELFF	TGTGCCAGCTCACCACGCCAGGGGGCACCGGGGGAGCTGTTTTTT
.	14	TRBV11-2	TRBJ2-1	few	CASSPLSGNNEQFF	TGTGCCAGCAGCCCCCTATCGGGAAATAATGAGCAGTTCTTC
TRBD1	17	TRBV5-1	TRBJ2-7	.	CASSLNGPGQGSHEQYF	TGCGCCAGCAGCTTGAACGGTCCCGGACAGGGTAGCCACGAGCAGTACTTC
.	14	TRBV2	TRBJ2-7	.	CASRGEGATYEQYF	TGTGCCAGCAGGGGTGAAGGGGCGACCTACGAGCAGTACTTC
.	12	TRBV2	TRBJ2-7	.	CASKYSRYEQYF	TGTGCCAGCAAGTACAGCCGCTACGAGCAGTACTTC
.	15	TRBV6-5	TRBJ1-2	.	CASRPDRLGDYGYTF	TGTGCCAGCAGGCCAGACAGGCTGGGAGACTATGGCTACACCTTC
.	13	TRBV5-4	TRBJ2-1	.	CASSFASLYEQFF	TGTGCCAGCAGCTTCGCTAGTCTCTATGAGCAGTTCTTC
.	16	TRBV18	TRBJ1-5	.	CASSPRAGAGDQPQHF	TGTGCCAGCTCACCGCGGGCAGGGGCCGGGGATCAGCCCCAGCATTTT
TRBD1	16	TRBV7-2	TRBJ1-3	few	CASSLDRGLLGNTIYF	TGTGCCAGCAGCTTAGACAGGGGGCTTCTTGGAAACACCATATATTTT
.	12	TRBV2	TRBJ1-2	few	CASKRSNYGYTF	TGTGCCAGCAAGAGGTCAAACTATGGCTACACCTTC
TRBD2	16	TRBV7-2	TRBJ2-1	.	CASSFAGTSGGNEQFF	TGTGCCAGCAGCTTCGCAGGGACTAGCGGGGGAAATGAGCAGTTCTTC
TRBD2	14	TRBV29-1	TRBJ2-5	.	CSVGGGSGQETQYF	TGCAGCGTGGGGGGAGGGTCAGGGCAAGAGACCCAGTACTTC
.	11	TRBV30	TRBJ1-4	few	CAWTDNEKLFF	TGTGCCTGGACAGATAATGAAAAACTGTTTTTT
TRBD1	13	TRBV5-6	TRBJ2-2	few	CASDRVSTGELFF	TGTGCCAGCGACAGGGTTAGCACCGGGGAGCTGTTTTTT
.	13	TRBV19	TRBJ2-5	few	CASSIRGQETQYF	TGTGCCAGTAGTATAAGGGGGCAAGAGACCCAGTACTTC
.	13	TRBV9	TRBJ1-4	few	CASSPGEGLLLFF	TGTGCCAGCAGCCCTGGTGAGGGTTTGTTACTGTTTTTT
.	13	TRBV7-2	TRBJ2-7	.	CASSFLSGSEQYF	TGTGCCAGCAGCTTTTTGAGCGGTTCCGAGCAGTACTTC
TRBD1	15	TRBV15	TRBJ1-5	.	CATSRRTGGNQPQHF	TGTGCCACCAGCAGGAGGACAGGCGGCAATCAGCCCCAGCATTTT
.	14	TRBV30	TRBJ2-1	.	CAWSVETGYNEQFF	TGTGCCTGGAGTGTCGAGACGGGATACAATGAGCAGTTCTTC
.	13	TRBV18	TRBJ1-5	.	CASSPAGGQPQHF	TGTGCCAGCTCACCAGCGGGGGGACAGCCCCAGCATTTT
TRBD2	15	TRBV18	TRBJ2-1	.	CASQRVAGVNNEQFF	TGTGCCAGTCAGAGAGTAGCGGGAGTTAACAATGAGCAGTTCTTC
.	14	TRBV5-4	TRBJ2-7	.	CASSSDPGEGEQYF	TGTGCCAGCAGCTCGGACCCAGGGGAGGGGGAGCAGTACTTC
TRBD2	15	TRBV5-4	TRBJ2-1	few	CASNGGLAGGNEQFF	TGTGCCAGCAACGGGGGACTAGCGGGAGGGAATGAGCAGTTCTTC
TRBD2	15	TRBV4-3	TRBJ2-7	.	CASSQGTSGFDEQYF	TGCGCCAGCAGCCAAGGGACTAGCGGGTTCGACGAGCAGTACTTC
.	14	TRBV4-1	TRBJ1-1	.	CASSHAILNTEAFF	TGCGCCAGCAGCCACGCGATTCTGAACACTGAAGCTTTCTTT
TRBD1	14	TRBV2	TRBJ2-1	few	CASSRQGSYNEQFF	TGTGCCAGCAGTCGACAGGGGTCCTACAATGAGCAGTTCTTC
.	13	TRBV19	TRBJ2-5	.	CASGARTAETQYF	TGTGCCAGTGGGGCTAGGACGGCAGAGACCCAGTACTTC
.	13	TRBV27	TRBJ1-2	.	CAAGRGLAYGYTF	TGTGCCGCCGGTAGGGGTCTGGCCTATGGCTACACCTTC
.	16	TRBV4-3	TRBJ2-6	.	CASSQEWHSGANVLTF	TGCGCCAGCAGCCAAGAATGGCACTCTGGGGCCAACGTCCTGACTTTC
TRBD1	14	TRBV7-9	TRBJ1-4	.	CASLRTGEGEKLFF	TGTGCCAGCCTTAGGACAGGGGAAGGTGAAAAACTGTTTTTT
.	14	TRBV30	TRBJ1-5	.	CAWSSLTGNQPQHF	TGTGCCTGGTCGTCGTTAACAGGTAATCAGCCCCAGCATTTT
TRBD2	16	TRBV5-1	TRBJ2-2	few	CASSLSTSGSLGELFF	TGCGCCAGCAGCTTGAGTACTAGCGGGAGTCTCGGGGAGCTGTTTTTT
TRBD2	14	TRBV28	TRBJ2-7	few	CASSASGGSYEQYF	TGTGCCAGCAGCGCTAGCGGAGGCTCCTACGAGCAGTACTTC
.	12	TRBV15	TRBJ2-3	few	CATSREQAQQYF	TGTGCCACCAGCAGAGAACAGGCTCAGCAGTATTTT
TRBD1	13	TRBV5-1	TRBJ1-4	few	CASSGTENEKLFF	TGCGCCAGCTCCGGGACAGAGAATGAAAAACTGTTTTTT
.	15	TRBV5-1	TRBJ2-1	.	CASSQGVSSYNEQFF	TGCGCCAGCAGCCAGGGCGTGAGCTCCTACAATGAGCAGTTCTTC
TRBD1	16	TRBV28	TRBJ2-7	.	CASSESTGTGGYEQYF	TGTGCCAGCAGCGAATCTACCGGGACAGGGGGCTACGAGCAGTACTTC